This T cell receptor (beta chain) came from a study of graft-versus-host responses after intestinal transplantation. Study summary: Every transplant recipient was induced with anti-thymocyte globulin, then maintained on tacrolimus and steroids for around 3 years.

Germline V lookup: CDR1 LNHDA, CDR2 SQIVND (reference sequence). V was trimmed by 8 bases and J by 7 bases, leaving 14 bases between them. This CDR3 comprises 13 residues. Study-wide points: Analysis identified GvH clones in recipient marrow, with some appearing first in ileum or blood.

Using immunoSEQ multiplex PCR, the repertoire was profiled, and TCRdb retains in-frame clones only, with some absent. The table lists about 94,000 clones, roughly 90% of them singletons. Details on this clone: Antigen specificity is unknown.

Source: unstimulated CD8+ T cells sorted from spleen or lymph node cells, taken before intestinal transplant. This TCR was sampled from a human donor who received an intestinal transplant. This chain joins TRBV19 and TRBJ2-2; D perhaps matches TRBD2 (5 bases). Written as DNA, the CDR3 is TGTGCCAGTGTATGGGTTGCGGGCGGGGAGCTGTTTTTT. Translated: CASVWVAGGELFF.